This T cell receptor (beta chain) was retrieved from a study of long-term antiretroviral therapy in people with HIV. About this clone itself: No antigen is known for it.

Sequencing relied on immunoSEQ assay v3.0, run at survey level. This table comes from immunoSEQ multiplex PCR, and its TCRdb copy is limited to in-frame clones, with some not included. This table has 30,000 to 40,000 clones, around 88% appearing once. The CDR3 is 16 amino acids. Losses at the gene ends were 5 bases for V and 5 bases for J; bases not matched to a gene: 11. Germline values: CDR1 SEHNR, CDR2 FQNEAQ (reference sequence). Findings and caveats of the study: Increased diversity was seen after ART, yet it remained lower than in transplant donor controls. Pre-ART clonal expansions dominated every time point's repertoire. All blood samples came from the years 2004 to 2017, possibly under older ART regimens. The range of CDR3 lengths in HIV repertoires proved narrower than that found in controls.

This clonotype originated in a woman between 18 and 30 years old with HIV. The sample was unsorted PBMCs, taken just before starting antiretroviral therapy. The chain joins TRBV7-9 to TRBJ1-3, with TRBD1 matching over 8 bases. CDR3 sequence: CASSPRTGSMRNTIYF. DNA for the CDR3: TGTGCCAGCAGCCCCAGGACAGGGAGTATGAGAAACACCATATATTTT.